This TCR beta chain came from a study of T cell repertoires in cytomegalovirus infection. The overall study: TCR beta signatures that were public indicated CMV infection and matching HLA type. Findings of the study overall: It was HLA-C-restricted CMV-specific TCR beta clonotypes that dominated the response ex vivo.

This clonotype was counted between two and nine times. No antigen is known for it. After removal of 1 base from V and 5 bases from J, the junction contained 8 bases not matched to a gene. Looked up from germline, CDR1 is DFQATT and CDR2 is SNEGSKA (reference sequence). The CDR3 is 18 residues long. MiXCR, applied by TCRdb to the reads, yields one record per CDR3 protein. The sample shows some 400,000 distinct CDR3 sequences, approximately 33% of them seen only once. The chain joins TRBV20-1 to TRBJ2-2; 15 bases agree with TRBD2. Sequencing input: PBMCs. The TCR comes from a human donor in good health (CMV status not recorded). Some clones in this sample may be carry-over from other donors' samples. CDR3 sequence reads: CSARGGLAGGPGTGELFF. The CDR3 coding sequence is TGCAGTGCTAGAGGAGGACTAGCGGGGGGGCCTGGGACCGGGGAGCTGTTTTTT.